This T cell receptor (beta chain) was recorded in a study of lymphopenia after photon versus proton radiotherapy. Study-wide results and caveats: Oligoclonal CD8+ Temra expansion after nadir drove photon patients' diversity drop. A bigger post-nadir fall in TCR diversity correlated inversely with survival time in deceased patients. Photon-treated patients lost naive T cells and TCR diversity; proton-treated stayed stable.

The CDR3 sequence is 17 residues long. Germline lookup yields CDR1 SGHRS and CDR2 YFSETQ. V lost 0 bases and J 0 bases, leaving 15 bases between the germline ends. Profiled with immunoSEQ multiplex PCR; TCRdb holds only in-frame clones, not every one. Of around 18,000 clones listed, approximately 86% are singletons. Worth noting for this clone: Its antigen is as yet unknown.

The source of this sequence is a man aged 70 or older with pancreatic cancer. This specimen consisted of peripheral blood, obtained from a patient treated with proton-based radiotherapy. The V and J genes are TRBV5-1 and TRBJ1-1; TRBD1 might be the D (5 bases). In nucleotides, the CDR3 is TGCGCCAGCAGCTTGGGGTTGAGGGGTTTCATGAACACTGAAGCTTTCTTT. This sequence encodes CASSLGLRGFMNTEAFF.